This T cell receptor (beta chain) appears in the sequencing data of a study of T cell repertoires in cytomegalovirus infection. Study overall: CMV epitopes, recently identified HLA-C-restricted and well-studied HLA-B-restricted, were used. An indication of both CMV infection and matching HLA type came from public TCR beta signatures.

Per the germline V gene, CDR1 is MNHEY and CDR2 is SVGEGT. After removal of 2 bases from V and 9 bases from J, the junction contained 12 bases not matched to a gene. CDR3 length: 16 residues. Study-level points and caveats: The ex vivo response showed dominance by HLA-C-restricted CMV-specific TCR beta clonotypes. Carriers of CMV plus the relevant HLA were identified by cumulative public TCR beta family frequency.

TCRdb redid the calling of the reads with MiXCR, one entry per CDR3 protein. The data show approximately 300,000 distinct CDR3 sequences, with around 25% seen just once and 13% held by the top ten. This clonotype was detected a few times. Its antigen remains unidentified. The chain carries TRBV6-2 or TRBV6-3 and TRBJ2-2; 7 bases align to TRBD2. This sequence was found in a human donor in good health (CMV status not recorded). Some clones in this sample may be carry-over from other donors' samples. This material consisted of cultured PBMCs, taken from culture after CMV antigen stimulation. DNA for the CDR3: TGTGCCAGCAGTTACGCAGGGACTAAAGCTAATCGGGAGCTGTTTTTT. Translating it yields CASSYAGTKANRELFF.